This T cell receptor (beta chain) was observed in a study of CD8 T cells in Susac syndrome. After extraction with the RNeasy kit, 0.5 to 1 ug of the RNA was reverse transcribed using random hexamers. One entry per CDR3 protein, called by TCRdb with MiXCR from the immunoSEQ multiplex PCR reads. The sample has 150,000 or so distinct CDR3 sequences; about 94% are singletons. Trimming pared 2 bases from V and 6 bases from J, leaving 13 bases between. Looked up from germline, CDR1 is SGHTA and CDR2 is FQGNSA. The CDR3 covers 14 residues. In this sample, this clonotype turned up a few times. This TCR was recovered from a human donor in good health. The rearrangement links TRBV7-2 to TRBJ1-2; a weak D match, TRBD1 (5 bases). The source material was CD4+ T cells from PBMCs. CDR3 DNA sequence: TGTGCCAGCAGCTTACAGGGTTTGGTGGATGGCTACACCTTC. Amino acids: CASSLQGLVDGYTF. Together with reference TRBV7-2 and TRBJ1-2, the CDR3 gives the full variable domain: GAGVSQSPSNKVTEKGKDVELRCDPISGHTALYWYRQSLGQGLEFLIYFQGNSAPDKSGLPSDRFSAERTGGSVSTLTIQRTQQEDSAVYLCASSLQGLVDGYTFGSGTRLTVV.